This is a list of T cell receptor beta chains from one sample in a study of technical replicates of blood from a few donors. The protocol was immunoSEQ multiplex PCR, while the TCRdb copy is restricted to in-frame clones and leaves out a portion. This sample yields 60,000 to 90,000 clones, of which around 97% are seen a single time; 0.18% belongs to the top ten. Specimen: T cells isolated from PBMCs. The receptors here all came from a human donor in good health. Each CDR3 is given with its conserved first and last residue. The D gene is left open where the match is weak. Clone sizes are given selectively: once, few, many, or a class where the clone is expanded.

d_gene	v_gene	j_gene	abundance	CDR3aa	CDR3nt
-	TRBV4-2	TRBJ2-1	-	CASSQGTDRFSYNEQFF	TGTGCCAGCAGCCAAGGGACAGACAGATTCTCCTACAATGAGCAGTTCTTC
TRBD1	TRBV5-5	TRBJ1-2	-	CASSSRQGGVYYGYTF	TGTGCCAGCAGCTCTCGACAGGGGGGAGTATATTATGGCTACACCTTC
-	TRBV5-6	TRBJ2-7	-	CASSYFVGGSYEQYF	TGTGCCAGCAGCTACTTTGTCGGGGGTAGCTACGAGCAGTACTTC
TRBD1	TRBV28	TRBJ1-2	-	CASSAAGGRNYGYTF	TGTGCCAGCAGTGCAGCAGGGGGTAGGAACTATGGCTACACCTTC
-	TRBV9	TRBJ1-1	-	CASSVVSRDTEAFF	TGTGCCAGCAGCGTAGTTAGCCGGGACACTGAAGCTTTCTTT
TRBD1	TRBV15	TRBJ2-7	-	CATSRDRGREQYF	TGTGCCACCAGCAGGGACAGGGGTCGGGAGCAGTACTTC
TRBD1	TRBV5-1	TRBJ2-7	once	CASSVGQGRAYEQYF	TGCGCCAGCAGCGTGGGACAGGGAAGGGCTTACGAGCAGTACTTC
TRBD2	TRBV9	TRBJ2-7	-	CASSPPGLAGPLPYEQYF	TGTGCCAGCAGCCCTCCGGGACTAGCGGGCCCACTCCCCTACGAGCAGTACTTC
-	TRBV2	TRBJ2-7	-	CASNRLYEQYF	TGTGCCAGCAATCGGTTATACGAGCAGTACTTC
-	TRBV5-4	TRBJ2-7	-	CASSQDRVTYEQYF	TGTGCCAGCAGCCAAGACAGAGTGACCTACGAGCAGTACTTC
-	TRBV20-1	TRBJ2-7	-	CSAIPGHEQYF	TGCAGTGCTATCCCAGGGCACGAGCAGTACTTC
TRBD1	TRBV30	TRBJ1-6	-	CACLNIRGTAPLHF	TGTGCCTGCCTAAACATCAGGGGGACGGCACCCCTCCACTTT
TRBD2	TRBV19	TRBJ2-3	-	CATQLAGGADTQYF	TGTGCCACCCAACTAGCGGGGGGTGCAGATACGCAGTATTTT
-	TRBV15	TRBJ1-1	-	CATSRDQPGTEAFF	TGTGCCACCAGCAGAGATCAACCCGGCACTGAAGCTTTCTTT
TRBD1	TRBV11-3	TRBJ2-5	-	CASTRRGWDRGGQETQYF	TGTGCCAGCACCAGGAGGGGCTGGGACAGGGGTGGCCAAGAGACCCAGTACTTC
TRBD1	TRBV30	TRBJ1-4	once	CAWSTMEDRGGSTNEKLFF	TGTGCCTGGAGTACCATGGAGGACAGGGGTGGGTCAACTAATGAAAAACTGTTTTTT
-	TRBV27	TRBJ2-1	-	CASTNFNEQFF	TGTGCCAGCACGAACTTCAATGAGCAGTTCTTC
TRBD2	TRBV6-1	TRBJ2-7	-	CASSELAGVPYEQYF	TGTGCCAGCAGTGAACTAGCGGGAGTTCCCTACGAGCAGTACTTC
TRBD1	TRBV28	TRBJ2-7	-	CASKDRGRSYEQYF	TGTGCCAGCAAAGACAGGGGAAGAAGCTACGAGCAGTACTTC
TRBD2	TRBV5-1	TRBJ2-3	-	CASKGTSEYTQYF	TGCGCCAGCAAAGGGACTAGCGAATATACGCAGTATTTT
-	TRBV28	TRBJ2-7	-	CASTTVYEQYF	TGTGCCAGCACCACGGTTTACGAGCAGTACTTC
-	TRBV9	TRBJ1-2	-	CASSVSGLGYTF	TGTGCCAGCAGCGTGTCAGGGCTTGGCTACACCTTC
-	TRBV10-3	TRBJ2-3	-	CAIAVRTDTQYF	TGTGCCATCGCGGTCCGGACAGATACGCAGTATTTT
TRBD2	TRBV7-6	TRBJ2-7	once	CASSLGLAGTNEQYF	TGTGCCAGCAGCTTAGGACTAGCGGGAACCAACGAGCAGTACTTC
TRBD2	TRBV7-2	TRBJ2-1	-	CASSPRLAGDPVYNEQFF	TGTGCCAGCAGCCCCCGACTAGCGGGAGACCCGGTGTACAATGAGCAGTTCTTC
TRBD1	TRBV7-6	TRBJ1-2	-	CASSRPGQGGSYTF	TGTGCCAGCAGCCGCCCCGGACAGGGGGGGAGCTACACCTTC
TRBD2	TRBV10-1	TRBJ2-3	once	CASSEGLALSTDTQYF	TGCGCCAGCAGTGAGGGACTAGCGCTTAGCACAGATACGCAGTATTTT
-	TRBV7-9	TRBJ1-5	-	CASSFPYQPQHF	TGTGCCAGCAGCTTCCCGTATCAGCCCCAGCATTTT
TRBD1	TRBV6-1	TRBJ1-2	-	CASGRDRGPSYGYTF	TGTGCCAGCGGCCGGGACAGGGGGCCAAGCTATGGCTACACCTTC